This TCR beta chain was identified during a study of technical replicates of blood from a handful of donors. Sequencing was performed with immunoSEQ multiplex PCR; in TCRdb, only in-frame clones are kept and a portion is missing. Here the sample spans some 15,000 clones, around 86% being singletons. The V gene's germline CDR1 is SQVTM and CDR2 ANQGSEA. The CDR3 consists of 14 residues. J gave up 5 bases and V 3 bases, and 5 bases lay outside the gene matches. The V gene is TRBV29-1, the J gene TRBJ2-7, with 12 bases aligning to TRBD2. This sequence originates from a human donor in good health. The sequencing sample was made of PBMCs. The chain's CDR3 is CSVETSGSLDEQYF. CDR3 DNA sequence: TGCAGCGTTGAGACTAGCGGGAGTCTTGACGAGCAGTACTTC.